These T cell receptor beta chains were read from a single sample in a study of T cell responses to AZD1222 COVID-19 vaccine. TCRdb keeps only in-frame clones here, not all; method: immunoSEQ multiplex PCR. The repertoire includes some 200,000 clones, about nine tenths of them detected once, and roughly 3.5% sits in the top ten. This material consisted of peripheral blood, taken 28 days after the second AZD1222 dose. The receptors come from an adult who received the AZD1222 COVID-19 vaccine. CDR3s include the opening cysteine and the closing phenylalanine or tryptophan. Each record gives: V gene, J gene, D gene, clone size, CDR3 DNA, CDR3 protein. D genes are given only for firm matches. Expanded clones get a size class; other rows say once, few or many, or leave the size out.

TRBV11-3	TRBJ2-7	TRBD2	-	TGTGCCAGCAGCCTGGGATCGGGGAGGGCCGACGAGCAGTACTTC	CASSLGSGRADEQYF
TRBV28	TRBJ2-3	-	-	TGTGCCAGCAGTTTATATGGCAGGGAAGGGTCAGATACGCAGTATTTT	CASSLYGREGSDTQYF
TRBV5-8	TRBJ2-7	-	-	TGTGCCAGCAGCTTGGCCAGGGTCGGGGGCGAGCAGTACTTC	CASSLARVGGEQYF
TRBV10-3	TRBJ1-1	TRBD1	-	TGTGCCATCACCGGGACAGAGAACACTGAAGCTTTCTTT	CAITGTENTEAFF
TRBV6-5	TRBJ1-1	-	-	TGTGCCAGCAGTTCCTATACGGGGGGGCGTACTGAAGCTTTCTTT	CASSSYTGGRTEAFF
TRBV27	TRBJ1-1	-	once	TGTGCCAGCAGCGGGACAACGGATTTTGAAGCTTTCTTT	CASSGTTDFEAFF
TRBV5-1	TRBJ2-1	TRBD2	-	TGCGCCAGCAGATCGGAAGCGGGAGAATACAATGAGCAGTTCTTC	CASRSEAGEYNEQFF
TRBV19	TRBJ1-5	TRBD1	-	TGTGCCAGTCAGGGGGCAGCGCAGCCCCAGCATTTT	CASQGAAQPQHF
TRBV14	TRBJ2-1	TRBD1	-	TGTGCCAGCAGCCACGTCGGACAGGCCGCACAAACCTTCGATGAGCAGTTCTTC	CASSHVGQAAQTFDEQFF
TRBV7-8	TRBJ2-2	-	-	TGTGCCAGCAGCTTAGTTGACGGACGGCTGTACACCGGGGAGCTGTTTTTT	CASSLVDGRLYTGELFF
TRBV7-8	TRBJ1-1	-	-	TGTGCCAGCAGCCTCGGAGTGGGCCAAGCTTTCTTT	CASSLGVGQAFF
TRBV7-8	TRBJ1-1	-	-	TGTGCCAGCAGCTCCCGGGCCTTGAACACTGAAGCTTTCTTT	CASSSRALNTEAFF
TRBV6-2/TRBV6-3	TRBJ2-5	TRBD1	-	TGTGCCAGCAGTCGCCCCCGCCGACAGGGGGCGGAGGAGACCCAGTACTTC	CASSRPRRQGAEETQYF
TRBV18	TRBJ1-1	-	-	TGTGCCAGCTCACCTCCGGCAGGGAGCCCGGAGGGGAACACTGAAGCTTTCTTT	CASSPPAGSPEGNTEAFF
TRBV19	TRBJ2-3	TRBD2	once	TGTGCCAGTAGTATAGATGGCGGCCTAGCGGGTATGATGGATACGCAGTATTTT	CASSIDGGLAGMMDTQYF
TRBV6-1	TRBJ1-1	-	-	TGTGCCAGCAGTGACAGGGTTCGAGCTTTCTTT	CASSDRVRAFF
TRBV6-5	TRBJ2-1	TRBD2	-	TGTGCCAGCAGTTACCTGATGCGGGAGGGCTACAATGAGCAGTTCTTC	CASSYLMREGYNEQFF